These 3 T cell receptor beta chains were sequenced from one sample in a study of T cells in Graves' hyperthyroidism and ophthalmopathy. RNA transcripts gave rise to amplified TCR beta CDR3 regions. Using the HTBI primer set, a first-round RT-PCR was run on the TCR CDR3. TCRdb re-called the multiplex PCR reads through MiXCR, storing one row per CDR3 protein. The top ten hold around 32% of the sample, which has around 700,000 distinct CDR3 sequences, roughly a third seen once. Sequenced material: blood. The receptor source for this set is a woman in her forties with Graves' hyperthyroidism.

This clonotype has at least ten counts. The gene calls are TRBV6-5 and TRBJ1-1; TRBD1 matches 9 bases. Germline CDR1 MNHEY, CDR2 SVGAGI. The V segment lost 7 bases and the J segment 1 base; nucleotides outside the gene matches: 4. This CDR3 comprises 14 residues. The CDR3, as DNA: TGTGCCAGCAATACAGGGGGCGCGAACACTGAAGCTTTCTTT. This sequence encodes CASNTGGANTEAFF.

This clonotype was seen repeatedly, ten times or more. The chain combines TRBV5-1 with TRBJ1-1; perhaps TRBD1 as D (5 bases). Trimming removed 2 bases at V and 3 bases at J, with 11 bases between. The CDR3 extends over 14 amino acids. The germline gives CDR1 SGHRS, CDR2 YFSETQ. CDR3 region: CASSFLGGDTEAFF. CDR3 nucleotides: TGCGCCAGCAGCTTTTTGGGGGGAGACACTGAAGCTTTCTTT.

This clonotype was counted a single time. This sequence joins TRBV12-5 and TRBJ1-1; 9 bases align to TRBD1. The length of the CDR3 is 18 residues. V shed 2 bases and J 0 bases; nucleotides not matched to a gene: 10. The germline CDR1 and CDR2 sequences are LGHNT and FRNRAP. This CDR3 reads CASGLFLGTGTMNTEAFF. Here the CDR3 DNA reads TGTGCTAGTGGTTTGTTTCTTGGGACAGGGACTATGAACACTGAAGCTTTCTTT.